This note documents a single T cell receptor (beta chain) sequence. This sample was included in a study of blood T cell repertoires in COVID-19. Losses at the gene ends were 7 bases for V and 5 bases for J; bases not matched to a gene: 21. The germline gives CDR1 SGHAT, CDR2 FQNNGV. This CDR3 has 18 residues. Clones were sequenced by immunoSEQ multiplex PCR, and TCRdb holds only the in-frame ones, with some missing. Here the sample spans 400,000 to 450,000 clones, 80% to 95% being singletons. Sequencing was performed on PBMCs or T cells enriched from blood (not recorded which). The chain uses TRBV11-2 and TRBJ2-5; TRBD2 matches 8 bases. This TCR came from a man aged 18 to 30 who had recovered from COVID-19. The CDR3 DNA reads as TGTGCCAGCACCGATAACCCCAGAACTGAAGCGGGAGTGGAGACCCAGTACTTC. It encodes CASTDNPRTEAGVETQYF.